The next 2 T cell receptor beta chains were all read from a single sample in a study of OX40 agonist ivuxolimab in advanced cancers. Produced via immunoSEQ multiplex PCR; TCRdb's table is partial and in-frame only. The sample holds around 60,000 clones, around three quarters seen once. Sequences were derived from CD4+ or CD8+ T cells sorted from blood, sampled in a trial of the OX40 agonist ivuxolimab. The receptors were gathered from an adult with an advanced solid tumor such as melanoma, head and neck, liver or kidney cancer.

This CDR3 reads CASSFSFGTSNYEQYF. CDR3 coding DNA: TGTGCCAGCAGCTTTTCCTTTGGCACATCTAACTACGAGCAGTACTTC. The chain combines TRBV5-4 with TRBJ2-7; D call uncertain. CDR1 SGHNT and CDR2 YYREEE come from the germline V gene (reference sequence). The V end was cut by 2 bases, the J end by 3 bases, with 18 bases between. The CDR3 has 16 residues.

The rearrangement uses TRBV11-2 and TRBJ1-1, with D uncertain. Germline CDR1 is SGHAT and CDR2 is FQNNGV. Trimming took off 2 bases at V and 8 bases at J, with 18 bases between the two ends. This CDR3 region has 15 residues. CDR3 protein: CASSLPGFDGREAFF. CDR3 DNA: TGTGCCAGCAGCTTACCGGGATTCGACGGTCGGGAAGCTTTCTTT.